A selection of T cell receptor beta chains follows, all from one sample in a study of T cell responses to AZD1222 COVID-19 vaccine. TCRdb keeps only in-frame clones here, not all; method: immunoSEQ multiplex PCR. The data show 140,000 to 150,000 clones, with 85% to 95% seen just once and around 10% held by the top ten. The material was peripheral blood, obtained after recovery from COVID-19. The receptor set was obtained from an adult who had recovered from COVID-19. The CDR3 runs from the conserved cysteine through the conserved F or W. D genes are given only for firm matches. The listing skips clone size in some rows; elsewhere it reads once, few, many or a size class.

V: TRBV21-1; D: NA; J: TRBJ1-2; size: NA; DNA: TGTGCCAGCAGCAAAGCGCTCAGGGGGTATGGCTACACCTTC; CDR3: CASSKALRGYGYTF
V: TRBV28; D: TRBD1; J: TRBJ2-7; size: NA; DNA: TGTGCCAGCAGTTACCCCCTGGACAGGGGAGCGTACGAGCAGTACTTC; CDR3: CASSYPLDRGAYEQYF
V: TRBV9; D: TRBD1; J: TRBJ1-6; size: NA; DNA: TGTGCCAGCAGCGTAGCGGGGACAGGGGACTCACCCCTCCACTTT; CDR3: CASSVAGTGDSPLHF
V: TRBV7-3; D: NA; J: TRBJ1-1; size: NA; DNA: TGTGCCAGCAGCCAGAGGGGGAACACTGAAGCTTTCTTT; CDR3: CASSQRGNTEAFF
V: TRBV7-3; D: NA; J: TRBJ2-1; size: NA; DNA: TGTGCCAGCAGCCCTAGCCAGGCAGGGGGAGGTGAGCAGTTCTTC; CDR3: CASSPSQAGGGEQFF
V: TRBV6-5; D: NA; J: TRBJ1-2; size: NA; DNA: TGTGCCAGCAGTTCCCTAACATTGCACTATGGCTACACCTTC; CDR3: CASSSLTLHYGYTF
V: TRBV9; D: TRBD2; J: TRBJ2-1; size: NA; DNA: TGTGCCAGCAGCGTAGGGACTAGCGGGAGTTACGACAATGAGCAGTTCTTC; CDR3: CASSVGTSGSYDNEQFF
V: TRBV6-6; D: TRBD1; J: TRBJ2-7; size: NA; DNA: TGTGCCAGCAGTTACTTAGACGGGACAGGGTCCTACGAGCAGTACTTC; CDR3: CASSYLDGTGSYEQYF
V: TRBV7-3; D: NA; J: TRBJ2-2; size: NA; DNA: TGTGCCAGCAGCTCCCGAAAGGGTGGCACCGGGGAGCTGTTTTTT; CDR3: CASSSRKGGTGELFF
V: TRBV6-1; D: TRBD1; J: TRBJ2-3; size: NA; DNA: TGTGCCAGCAGTGCTATAACAGGGGTTAGCACAGATACGCAGTATTTT; CDR3: CASSAITGVSTDTQYF
V: TRBV3-1/TRBV3-2; D: TRBD2; J: TRBJ2-7; size: NA; DNA: TGTGCCAGCAGCCAAGGGCAGGGGCCCGGGACTAGAGGAAGTATCTTCTACGAGCAGTACTTC; CDR3: CASSQGQGPGTRGSIFYEQYF
V: TRBV3-1/TRBV3-2; D: NA; J: TRBJ1-5; size: NA; DNA: TGTGCCAGCAGCCAACAGTATAATCAGCCCCAGCATTTT; CDR3: CASSQQYNQPQHF
V: TRBV7-2; D: TRBD2; J: TRBJ2-7; size: NA; DNA: TGTGCCAGCAGCCAGACTAGCGGGAGCGGCGAGCAGTACTTC; CDR3: CASSQTSGSGEQYF
V: TRBV5-6; D: TRBD1; J: TRBJ2-7; size: NA; DNA: TGTGCCAGCAGCTTGGTGACAGGGGGGAAACTAGCGCGCTACGAGCAGTACTTC; CDR3: CASSLVTGGKLARYEQYF
V: TRBV4-1; D: NA; J: TRBJ1-5; size: NA; DNA: TGCGCCAGCAGCCAAGTCCTGTTGGCTTATAGCAATCAGCCCCAGCATTTT; CDR3: CASSQVLLAYSNQPQHF
V: TRBV24-1; D: NA; J: TRBJ1-2; size: NA; DNA: TGTGCCACCAGTGATCCCGGGTTAAGGGGCTACACCTTC; CDR3: CATSDPGLRGYTF
V: TRBV11-3; D: NA; J: TRBJ2-3; size: NA; DNA: TGTGCCAGCAGCTTAGATCACTCAGGGGTAGATACGCAGTATTTT; CDR3: CASSLDHSGVDTQYF
V: TRBV3-1/TRBV3-2; D: NA; J: TRBJ1-1; size: NA; DNA: TGTGCCAGCAGCCCAAGGATGTTTGGGGGGCAGGGTGAAGCTTTCTTT; CDR3: CASSPRMFGGQGEAFF
V: TRBV28; D: NA; J: TRBJ2-4; size: once; DNA: TGTGCCAGCTCCGGGGAAGTCAGGGTGGACATTCAGTACTTC; CDR3: CASSGEVRVDIQYF
V: TRBV5-5; D: TRBD1; J: TRBJ2-7; size: NA; DNA: TGTGCCAGCAGCTTGCAGGGGGCGATTTCCTACGAGCAGTACTTC; CDR3: CASSLQGAISYEQYF
V: TRBV30; D: NA; J: TRBJ1-4; size: NA; DNA: TGTGCCTGGAGTCCTTCGTGGGAAAAACTGTTTTTT; CDR3: CAWSPSWEKLFF
V: TRBV9; D: NA; J: TRBJ2-5; size: NA; DNA: TGTGCCAGCAGCGTATCGGGCTCGACCCAGTACTTC; CDR3: CASSVSGSTQYF
V: TRBV6-5; D: TRBD1; J: TRBJ1-6; size: NA; DNA: TGTGCCAGCAGGGGGACAGGTAGTGGATCACCCCTCCACTTT; CDR3: CASRGTGSGSPLHF
V: TRBV5-1; D: NA; J: TRBJ2-3; size: NA; DNA: TGCGCCAGCAGCTTGGGCTCTCCTAGCACAGATACGCAGTATTTT; CDR3: CASSLGSPSTDTQYF
V: TRBV19; D: NA; J: TRBJ1-5; size: NA; DNA: TGTGCCAGTAGTATCGACACTAGCAATCAGCCCCAGCATTTT; CDR3: CASSIDTSNQPQHF
V: TRBV5-5; D: NA; J: TRBJ2-6; size: NA; DNA: TGTGCCAGCAGCTTGAGGGCAGGGGCCCTCTCTGGGGCCAACGTCCTGACTTTC; CDR3: CASSLRAGALSGANVLTF
V: TRBV28; D: NA; J: TRBJ2-7; size: NA; DNA: TGTGCCAGCAGCTTGGACGGCCGCGAGCAGTACTTC; CDR3: CASSLDGREQYF
V: TRBV27; D: NA; J: TRBJ1-2; size: NA; DNA: TGTGCCAGCAGAGGGGCTGGGGGCGCGGCCGGCTACACCTTC; CDR3: CASRGAGGAAGYTF
V: TRBV20-1; D: TRBD2; J: TRBJ2-5; size: NA; DNA: TGCAGTGCTAGTGTAGCGGGAGGTCAAGAGACCCAGTACTTC; CDR3: CSASVAGGQETQYF
V: TRBV2; D: NA; J: TRBJ1-4; size: few; DNA: TGTGCCAGTAAGAATGAAAAACTGTTTTTT; CDR3: CASKNEKLFF
V: TRBV7-3; D: TRBD2; J: TRBJ2-1; size: NA; DNA: TGTGCCAGCAGCCCTGGGAGCGGGGCTGAGCAGTTCTTC; CDR3: CASSPGSGAEQFF
V: TRBV14; D: NA; J: TRBJ2-7; size: NA; DNA: TGTGCCAGCAGCCTTAGCCCGAGCTCCTACGAGCAGTACTTC; CDR3: CASSLSPSSYEQYF
V: TRBV6-5; D: TRBD2; J: TRBJ2-7; size: NA; DNA: TGTGCCAGCAGTAGAGCGGGAGGGACCTACGAGCAGTACTTC; CDR3: CASSRAGGTYEQYF
V: TRBV18; D: TRBD1; J: TRBJ2-1; size: once; DNA: TGTGCCAGCTCACCTTCGACAGGGCCCTGGCCTAACACTGAGCAGTTCTTC; CDR3: CASSPSTGPWPNTEQFF
V: TRBV5-5; D: TRBD1; J: TRBJ1-6; size: NA; DNA: TGTGCCAGCAGTCTTACAGGGGTGGGTTCACCCCTCCACTTT; CDR3: CASSLTGVGSPLHF
V: TRBV27; D: NA; J: TRBJ2-7; size: NA; DNA: TGTGCCAGCAGTTTGGGTCCCGCTGACGAGCAGTACTTC; CDR3: CASSLGPADEQYF
V: TRBV6-5; D: TRBD1; J: TRBJ1-6; size: NA; DNA: TGTGCCAGCAACGAGGGGGCGCCGGGAACACCCCTCCACTTT; CDR3: CASNEGAPGTPLHF
V: TRBV27; D: TRBD2; J: TRBJ2-3; size: NA; DNA: TGTGCCAGCAGTTTGGCCCCGGGGCGCGGGAGAACAGATACGCAGTATTTT; CDR3: CASSLAPGRGRTDTQYF
V: TRBV28; D: NA; J: TRBJ1-1; size: NA; DNA: TGTGCCAGCAGTCCCCGCCGGGGTGTTGGCACTGAAGCTTTCTTT; CDR3: CASSPRRGVGTEAFF
V: TRBV5-8; D: NA; J: TRBJ1-3; size: NA; DNA: TGTGCCAGCAGGTCACCGGGACACTTCTCTGGAAACACCATATATTTT; CDR3: CASRSPGHFSGNTIYF
V: TRBV28; D: NA; J: TRBJ1-2; size: NA; DNA: TGTGCCAGCACCCCATTGGGCCTCCTAGGGCCCCGGGCGGATGGCTACACCTTC; CDR3: CASTPLGLLGPRADGYTF
V: TRBV4-1; D: NA; J: TRBJ2-7; size: once; DNA: TGCGCCAGCAGCCATACGCTCGGCCTCCCCCCAGTAGGGACCTCCTACGAGCAGTACTTC; CDR3: CASSHTLGLPPVGTSYEQYF
V: TRBV3-1/TRBV3-2; D: TRBD1; J: TRBJ2-2; size: NA; DNA: TGTGCCAGCAGCCACCCGACAGGGAGCACCGGGGAGCTGTTTTTT; CDR3: CASSHPTGSTGELFF
V: TRBV9; D: NA; J: TRBJ1-2; size: NA; DNA: TGTGCCAGCAGCGGGAACCGGGACGATTTCTGGGAGGGCTACACCTTC; CDR3: CASSGNRDDFWEGYTF
V: TRBV21-1; D: NA; J: TRBJ1-3; size: NA; DNA: TGTGCCAGCAGCAAAGCGCTTTACAGGGGGTCTGGAAACACCATATATTTT; CDR3: CASSKALYRGSGNTIYF
V: TRBV28; D: NA; J: TRBJ2-3; size: NA; DNA: TGTGCCAGCAGTTTATCGGTGGCGGCGCAGTATTTT; CDR3: CASSLSVAAQYF
V: TRBV28; D: NA; J: TRBJ2-2; size: NA; DNA: TGTGCCAGCAGTTTGGGCAGCTTGTACACCGGGGAGCTGTTTTTT; CDR3: CASSLGSLYTGELFF
V: TRBV7-8; D: NA; J: TRBJ1-4; size: NA; DNA: TGTGCCAGCAGTCCAACTATGGGGGGGCGCCATGAAAAACTGTTTTTT; CDR3: CASSPTMGGRHEKLFF
V: TRBV7-3; D: NA; J: TRBJ2-1; size: NA; DNA: TGTGCCAGCAGCTTGACGGGACTCGCCGATTACAATGAGCAGTTCTTC; CDR3: CASSLTGLADYNEQFF
V: TRBV2; D: TRBD2; J: TRBJ2-5; size: NA; DNA: TGTGCCAGCAGTGAGCGACGGGGGGACCAAGAGACCCAGTACTTC; CDR3: CASSERRGDQETQYF
V: TRBV19; D: NA; J: TRBJ1-4; size: NA; DNA: TGTGCCAGTAGAAGCCGGAGTAATGAAAAACTGTTTTTT; CDR3: CASRSRSNEKLFF
V: TRBV18; D: NA; J: TRBJ1-4; size: NA; DNA: TGTGCCAGCTCACAGGACCAGCGCGAAAAACTGTTTTTT; CDR3: CASSQDQREKLFF
V: TRBV20-1; D: NA; J: TRBJ1-2; size: once; DNA: TGCAGTACCACCACAGGGCTTGGCTACACCTTC; CDR3: CSTTTGLGYTF
V: TRBV5-6; D: TRBD1; J: TRBJ1-5; size: few; DNA: TGTGCCAGCAGCTGGACAGGGGGCAATCAGCCCCAGCATTTT; CDR3: CASSWTGGNQPQHF
V: TRBV19; D: TRBD2; J: TRBJ2-3; size: NA; DNA: TGTGCCAGTAGTATCTCTCTAGCGGGAGCGATGGATACGCAGTATTTT; CDR3: CASSISLAGAMDTQYF
V: TRBV27; D: NA; J: TRBJ2-4; size: NA; DNA: TGTGCCAGCAGTTTAGGGCAGAAAAACATTCAGTACTTC; CDR3: CASSLGQKNIQYF